This TCR beta chain was identified during a study of a mutant IDH1 vaccine in newly diagnosed glioma. Looking at the study overall: Before enrollment, the patients had been treated with radiotherapy alone, temozolomide alone, or both together. Most of them had received both. Study-wide points: A vaccine-induced immune response developed in more than 85% of the patients. Apparently unrelated to pseudoprogression were changes in the top peripheral T cell clonotypes.

The assay was immunoSEQ multiplex PCR, and TCRdb's table has in-frame clones only and misses some. The sample holds approximately 36,000 clones; roughly 78% are singletons and the top ten take approximately 8.4%. Germline lookup yields CDR1 SGHRS and CDR2 YFSETQ. This CDR3 spans 10 amino acids. With respect to this clone: The antigen is undetermined.

Time point given: baseline, week 1 (first vaccination visit). Regarding treatment: pre-vaccination baseline after standard-of-care therapy. Donor diagnoses consisted of new WHO grade 3 or 4 IDH1-mutant, ATRX-lost astrocytomas. This TCR was sampled from a man aged 40-55 years with glioma. Some clones in this sample may be carry-over from other donors' samples. The gene calls are TRBV5-1 and TRBJ2-3; no definite D call. The source material was PBMCs, sampled from a glioma patient treated with radiotherapy, temozolomide or both. CDR3 DNA sequence: TGCGCAGCAGTTCCAGATACGCAGTATTTT. Amino acids: CAAVPDTQYF.